Shown below are 4 T cell receptor beta chains from a single sample sequenced in a study of OX40 agonist ivuxolimab in advanced cancers. Repertoires were generated with immunoSEQ multiplex PCR, while TCRdb's copy carries only in-frame clones and drops some. The sample has over 50,000 clones, about 87% seen once. Specimen: CD4+ or CD8+ T cells sorted from blood, collected in a trial of the OX40 agonist ivuxolimab. The receptors were gathered from an adult with an advanced solid tumor such as melanoma, head and neck, liver or kidney cancer.

The chain has TRBV28 and TRBJ1-2, with D possibly matching TRBD1 (6 bases). The CDR3 runs 11 residues. Germline V gene sequence: CDR1 MDHEN, CDR2 SYDVKM. Trimming left V 5 bases short and J 7 bases short, with 8 bases between. The CDR3 sequence is CASSTGLGYTF. DNA of the CDR3: TGTGCCAGCAGTACAGGGCTTGGCTACACCTTC.

This chain joins TRBV7-2 and TRBJ2-3; TRBD2 agrees at 10 bases. Looked up from germline, CDR1 is SGHTA and CDR2 is FQGNSA. Unmatched junction bases numbered 8, after V lost 4 bases and J lost 4 bases. This CDR3 spans 16 amino acids. CDR3 loop: CASSSTPSGSADTQYF. The CDR3 nucleotides read TGTGCCAGCAGCTCTACTCCTAGCGGGAGCGCAGATACGCAGTATTTT.

V is TRBV6-1 and J is TRBJ1-3; no firm D call. The V end was cut by 2 bases, the J end by 3 bases, with 8 bases between. Germline V gene lookup returns CDR1 MNHNS and CDR2 SASEGT. This CDR3 contains 14 residues. The DNA for the CDR3 is TGTGCCAGCAGTGAAATAGTGCTTGGAAACACCATATATTTT. As protein: CASSEIVLGNTIYF.

The CDR3 sequence: CASSDYSNQPQHF. The CDR3 nucleotides are TGTGCCAGCAGTGACTATAGCAATCAGCCCCAGCATTTT. This chain connects TRBV6-5 to TRBJ1-5; no reliable D call. V was clipped by 5 bases and J by 0 bases, with 5 bases between them. The CDR3 is 13 amino acids. Germline CDR1 MNHEY, CDR2 SVGAGI.